The table lists the clone carrying this TCR beta chain with a few counts. The sample comes from a study of blood T cell repertoires in COVID-19. Germline V gene data show CDR1 as DFQATT and CDR2 as SNEGSKA (reference sequence). The CDR3 extends over 11 amino acids. Using immunoSEQ multiplex PCR, the repertoire was profiled, and TCRdb retains in-frame clones only, with some absent. The sample yields around 94,000 clones, approximately 80% seen once. Material: peripheral blood. The sequence was collected from a human donor in a cohort sampled during active COVID-19. The chain joins TRBV20-1 to TRBJ1-1; D remains unclear. CDR3 coding DNA: TGCGGACTTTTAACGCAAACCCAAGCTTTCTTT. Protein product: CGLLTQTQAFF.